Reported below is one T cell receptor (beta chain). This specimen belongs to a study of OX40 agonist ivuxolimab in advanced cancers. V shed 5 bases, J shed 6 bases, and the junction held 13 bases outside the gene matches. Germline-derived CDR1 and CDR2 are SEHNR and FQNEAQ (reference sequence). The CDR3 is 16 residues long. Assay: immunoSEQ multiplex PCR; the TCRdb copy retains only in-frame clones and omits some. The profile shows tens of thousands of clones, over 80% of them singletons. The sequence was obtained from an adult with an advanced solid tumor such as melanoma, head and neck, liver or kidney cancer. The starting material was CD4+ or CD8+ T cells sorted from blood, obtained in a trial of the OX40 agonist ivuxolimab. The J gene is TRBJ1-2, the V gene TRBV7-9, with TRBD1 matching 9 bases. The CDR3 region has the DNA TGTGCCAGCAGCCTCATCCCCGGGACAGGGCAGGATGGCTACACCTTC. Translation gives CASSLIPGTGQDGYTF.